This T cell receptor beta chain appears in the sequencing data of a study of cytomegalovirus exposure and HLA in healthy donors. Overall study: Out of 350 to 400 genotyped donors, roughly 78% belonged to the Caucasian-associated ancestry cluster.

The CDR3 is made up of 15 amino acids. Trimming at V came to 5 bases and at J to 5 bases, leaving 9 bases not matched to a gene. CDR1 is SGHNT and CDR2 is YYREEE in the germline V gene (reference sequence). The PCR used 60 Vbeta and 13 Jbeta primers. Clones were read by immunoSEQ multiplex PCR, and TCRdb kept only the in-frame ones, dropping some. The sample records roughly 150,000 clones, about three quarters being singletons. Study-wide results and limits: The authors later linked a missense DCLRE1C variant to TCR beta V- and J-gene trimming.

This clone has only a few counts. Its specificity is unknown. The V gene is TRBV5-4, the J gene TRBJ1-4, with 7 nucleotides matching TRBD1. Sequencing was carried out using PBMCs. The receptor was isolated from a male donor in good health and CMV-seronegative. CDR3 sequence: CASRPRTGGNEKLFF. The CDR3, as DNA: TGTGCCAGCAGACCCCGGACAGGTGGGAATGAAAAACTGTTTTTT.